This TCR beta chain stems from a study of CD8+ T cells in alopecia areata. Study summary: Treated individuals took tofacitinib by mouth, 5 to 10 mg twice daily.

The CDR3 loop spans 11 amino acids. The V and J ends lost 8 bases and 10 bases, in that order; junction bases with no gene match: 4. Germline CDR1 reads SGDLS; CDR2 reads YYNGEE. The treatment was: oral pan-JAK inhibitor, 5-10 mg twice daily. As the sequencing template, cDNA was produced by extracting RNA and reverse transcribing it. Profiled with immunoSEQ multiplex PCR; TCRdb holds only in-frame clones, not every one. The sample shows 150,000 to 200,000 clones, more than 50% of them seen only once. The sequence derives from a human donor with alopecia areata. This sequence joins TRBV9 and TRBJ1-4; 8 nucleotides align to TRBD1. The sequencing used CD4+ T cells sorted from blood, collected at week 24, from a patient treated with tofacitinib. CDR3 in DNA: TGTGCCAGGTTACAGGGGGTAAAACTGTTTTTT. Translation gives CARLQGVKLFF. Supplemented by reference TRBV9 and TRBJ1-4, the full variable domain reads DSGVTQTPKHLITATGQRVTLRCSPRSGDLSVYWYQQSLDQGLQFLIQYYNGEERAKGNILERFSAQQFPDLHSELNLSSLELGDSALYFCARLQGVKLFFGSGTQLSVL.